Listed below are T cell receptor beta chains from one sample, sequenced in a study of spatial heterogeneity in lung cancer. TCRdb re-derived calls from the 5' RACE reads in MiXCR, one entry per CDR3 protein. The repertoire holds approximately 8,800 distinct CDR3 sequences, 10% to 15% seen once, with 8% to 13% in the top ten. The source material was lung tumor tissue, sampled at surgery. The receptors originated from a male donor with early-stage non-small cell lung cancer. Both conserved end residues are part of each CDR3.

J: TRBJ2-2; V: TRBV5-4; CDR3: CASSLGTALTGELFF
J: TRBJ2-1; V: TRBV13; CDR3: CASSFSGWKNYNEQFF
J: TRBJ2-2; V: TRBV6-5; CDR3: CASSYSMGDNTGELFF
J: TRBJ2-3; V: TRBV11-2; CDR3: CASSLVTDTQYF
J: TRBJ1-1; V: TRBV5-6; CDR3: CASARGELAFF
J: TRBJ2-3; V: TRBV7-2; CDR3: CASSLISGSGTDTQYF
J: TRBJ2-5; V: TRBV11-2; CDR3: CASSFYICSAPDSFGETQYF
J: TRBJ1-1; V: TRBV20-1; CDR3: CSATTGQTPEAFF
J: TRBJ1-2; V: TRBV5-1; CDR3: CASSLGLGGYTF
J: TRBJ2-3; V: TRBV29-1; CDR3: CSVAGITSTDTQYF
J: TRBJ2-7; V: TRBV7-9; CDR3: CASSDWTRSYEQYF
J: TRBJ2-7; V: TRBV29-1; CDR3: CSVRTGNEQYF